A single sample gave rise to the 24 T cell receptor beta chains below, sequenced in a study of T cell responses to AZD1222 COVID-19 vaccine. Clones were read by immunoSEQ multiplex PCR, and TCRdb kept only the in-frame ones, dropping some. The sample yields 85,000 to 100,000 clones, about 86% seen once. The sequencing here drew on peripheral blood, taken on day 0 of AZD1222 vaccination. All receptors come from an adult in good health.

The chain couples TRBV7-2 to TRBJ1-5, with D unclear. This CDR3 region has 13 residues. Germline V CDR1 and CDR2: SGHTA, FQGNSA. V was pared by 3 bases and J by 0 bases, with 3 bases between. CDR3 amino acids: CASSLISNQPQHF. The CDR3 bases are TGTGCCAGCAGCTTGATTAGCAATCAGCCCCAGCATTTT.

The chain recombines TRBV10-3 with TRBJ2-5; D not resolved. This CDR3 is built from 17 residues. Germline CDR1 reads ENHRY; CDR2 reads SYGVKD. Trimming removed 7 bases at V and 2 bases at J, with 23 bases between. The CDR3 spells CAITWAEVSFGQETQYF. In nucleotides, the CDR3 is TGTGCCATCACCTGGGCTGAGGTATCGTTCGGGCAAGAGACCCAGTACTTC.

The CDR3 region is CASSFPRNTIYF. CDR3 DNA sequence: TGTGCCAGCAGTTTTCCCAGGAACACCATATATTTT. This sequence joins TRBV12-3 or TRBV12-4 and TRBJ1-3; D uncertain. The CDR3 is 12 amino acids. Deletions cut 3 bases from V and 7 bases from J, with 7 bases between.

The gene calls are TRBV3-1 (or the pseudogene TRBV3-2) and TRBJ2-5; D gene ambiguous. Looked up from germline, CDR1 is LGHDT and CDR2 is YNNKEL (reference sequence). The CDR3 length is 14 residues. V gave up 2 bases and J gave up 0 bases, with 7 bases separating them. The CDR3 loop is CASSQNSNQETQYF. The CDR3 region has the DNA TGTGCCAGCAGCCAAAATAGTAACCAAGAGACCCAGTACTTC.

This sequence joins TRBV30 and TRBJ2-7, with 8 bases fitting TRBD1. CDR3 size: 13 residues. With 8 bases clipped from V and 3 bases from J, the junction kept 9 bases outside the gene matches. Germline-derived CDR1 and CDR2 are GTSNPN and SVGIG (reference sequence). DNA for the CDR3: TGTGCCCTTGGGGGGACAGGACTCTACGAGCAGTACTTC. Protein sequence: CALGGTGLYEQYF.

This clone was seen a handful of times. The chain employs TRBV27 and TRBJ1-4; 9 bases fit TRBD1. Losses at the gene ends were 5 bases for V and 5 bases for J; bases not matched to a gene: 6. The CDR3 runs to 15 residues. CDR1 is MNHEY, CDR2 SMNVEV, per germline (reference sequence). The CDR3 DNA sequence: TGTGCCAGCAGTCCATGGGGACAGGGAAATGAAAAACTGTTTTTT. The encoded protein is CASSPWGQGNEKLFF. The whole variable domain, filled in from reference TRBV27 and TRBJ1-4, reads EAQVTQNPRYLITVTGKKLTVTCSQNMNHEYMSWYRQDPGLGLRQIYYSMNVEVTDKGDVPEGYKVSRKEKRNFPLILESPSPNQTSLYFCASSPWGQGNEKLFFGSGTQLSVL.

The chain recombines TRBV19 with TRBJ1-5; D perhaps matches TRBD1 (5 bases). The CDR3 length is 14 residues. Germline CDR1 reads LNHDA; CDR2 reads SQIVND (reference sequence). Trimming left V 3 bases short and J 3 bases short, with 9 bases between. CDR3 amino acids: CASSISGPNQPQHF. The CDR3 bases are TGTGCCAGTAGTATTTCAGGGCCCAATCAGCCCCAGCATTTT.

This clone came up a few times. This chain uses TRBV4-1 with TRBJ1-4, with TRBD1 matching 7 bases. In germline, CDR1 is MGHRA, CDR2 YSYEKL. This CDR3 has 16 amino acids. J gave up 5 bases and V 4 bases, and 10 bases lay outside the gene matches. The DNA for the CDR3 is TGCGCCAGCAGCCGCTCCGTGCAGGGGGGAAATGAAAAACTGTTTTTT. Its protein is CASSRSVQGGNEKLFF.

V usage is TRBV7-6 and J usage is TRBJ1-5, with D tentatively TRBD1 (5 bases). Trimming took 4 bases from V and 4 from J, leaving 17 bases between them. Germline-derived CDR1 and CDR2 are SGHVS and FNYEAQ. The CDR3 sequence is 16 residues long. CDR3 DNA: TGTGCCAGCAGCTCCATCCAGGTCAAGGGGAATCAGCCCCAGCATTTT. Translation gives CASSSIQVKGNQPQHF. Full variable domain (missing parts from reference TRBV7-6 and TRBJ1-5): GAGVSQSPRYKVTKRGQDVALRCDPISGHVSLYWYRQALGQGPEFLTYFNYEAQQDKSGLPNDRFSAERPEGSISTLTIQRTEQRDSAMYRCASSSIQVKGNQPQHFGDGTRLSIL.

The chain recombines TRBV5-1 with TRBJ2-5; D is ambiguous. Germline assignment: CDR1 SGHRS and CDR2 YFSETQ. The CDR3 consists of 14 residues. V lost 2 bases to trimming and J lost 2 bases, with 10 bases between them. The CDR3 DNA is TGCGCCAGCAGCTTTGGGGTGGCGCAAGAGACCCAGTACTTC. This gives the protein CASSFGVAQETQYF.

J is TRBJ1-6 and V is TRBV7-8; possible D gene TRBD1, 5 bases. The CDR3 loop spans 15 amino acids. Trimming removed 5 bases from V and 8 bases from J, with 16 bases in between. CDR1 is SGHVS, CDR2 FQNEAQ, per germline. In DNA, the CDR3 is TGTGCCAGCAGCCTCCGGGGGACGGCGGATTCACCCCTCCACTTT. Protein product: CASSLRGTADSPLHF.

V and J are TRBV6-5 and TRBJ2-7, with D possibly called TRBD1 or TRBD2 (5 bases each). The V gene's germline CDR1 is MNHEY and CDR2 SVGAGI. This CDR3 spans 15 amino acids. Deletions cut 7 bases from V and 0 bases from J, with 16 bases between. DNA of the CDR3: TGTGCCAGCATGAACTCGGCAGGGAGCTCCTACGAGCAGTACTTC. It codes for CASMNSAGSSYEQYF.

The V gene is TRBV7-9, the J gene TRBJ1-2, with D unresolved. The CDR3 covers 13 residues. V was trimmed by 3 bases and J by 6 bases, leaving 11 bases between them. Germline CDR1 is SEHNR and CDR2 is FQNEAQ (reference sequence). The CDR3 DNA is TGTGCCAGCAGCTTCCGGCAGAACGATGGCTACACCTTC. Translating it yields CASSFRQNDGYTF.

The rearrangement joins TRBV19 to TRBJ2-5; 9 bases align to TRBD2. V lost 5 bases, J lost 5 bases, and 15 bases stayed unmatched. The germline V gene encodes CDR1 LNHDA and CDR2 SQIVND (reference sequence). This CDR3 has 17 amino acids. The CDR3 region has the DNA TGTGCCAGTAGTTCCCGGACAGTGGGGACTAGCCGGGAGACCCAGTACTTC. Residues: CASSSRTVGTSRETQYF.

The chain joins TRBV5-6 to TRBJ1-1, with D tentatively TRBD1 (5 bases). Germline CDR1 reads SGHDT; CDR2 reads YYEEEE. The CDR3 has 17 amino acids. V was shortened by 2 bases and J by 1 base, with 18 bases between the two germline ends. CDR3 loop: CASSFGHSTLGNTEAFF. The CDR3 nucleotides read TGTGCCAGCAGCTTCGGACACTCAACCTTGGGGAACACTGAAGCTTTCTTT.

J is TRBJ1-1 and V is TRBV19; TRBD1 aligns across 9 bases. J lost 1 base, V lost 5 bases, and 2 bases had no gene match. Germline V gene data show CDR1 as LNHDA and CDR2 as SQIVND (reference sequence). The CDR3 sequence is 14 residues long. The CDR3 sequence: CASSLQGANTEAFF. Here the CDR3 DNA reads TGTGCCAGTAGTCTACAGGGGGCGAACACTGAAGCTTTCTTT.

The chain couples TRBV2 to TRBJ1-2, with D maybe TRBD1 (6 bases). The CDR3 length is 13 residues. Per germline, CDR1 SNHLY and CDR2 FYNNEI. V lost 10 bases, J lost 4 bases, and 16 bases lay in between. The CDR3 spells CAIPGTKGYGYTF. The CDR3 region has the DNA TGTGCCATTCCCGGGACAAAGGGCTATGGCTACACCTTC. Complete variable domain (other parts from reference TRBV2 and TRBJ1-2): EPEVTQTPSHQVTQMGQEVILRCVPISNHLYFYWYRQILGQKVEFLVSFYNNEISEKSEIFDDQFSVERPDGSNFTLKIRSTKLEDSAMYFCAIPGTKGYGYTFGSGTRLTVV.

J is TRBJ1-2 and V is TRBV24-1, with D uncertain. The germline V gene has CDR1 KGHDR and CDR2 SFDVKD. This CDR3 has 12 residues. Trimming removed 7 bases from V and 4 bases from J, with 9 bases in between. CDR3 protein: CATSRGPYGYTF. The CDR3 bases are TGTGCCACCAGCCGCGGGCCCTATGGCTACACCTTC.

The chain has TRBV30 and TRBJ2-1; unclear D gene. This CDR3 comprises 12 residues. Germline loops: CDR1 GTSNPN, CDR2 SVGIG (reference sequence). Trimming removed 3 bases at V and 0 bases at J, with 3 bases between. The CDR3 DNA is TGTGCCTGGAGAATCTCCTACAATGAGCAGTTCTTC. Residues: CAWRISYNEQFF. Complete variable domain (other parts from reference TRBV30 and TRBJ2-1): SQTIHQWPATLVQPVGSPLSLECTVEGTSNPNLYWYRQAAGRGLQLLFYSVGIGQISSEVPQNLSASRPQDRQFILSSKKLLLSDSGFYLCAWRISYNEQFFGPGTRLTVL.

The J gene is TRBJ1-2, the V gene TRBV4-2, with a tentative D call TRBD1 (5 bases). This CDR3 comprises 15 residues. V was pared by 1 base and J by 2 bases, with 11 bases between. CDR1 is LGHNA and CDR2 is YNFKEQ in the germline V gene. The CDR3 sequence: CASSQGGGENYGYTF. CDR3 nucleotides: TGTGCCAGCAGCCAAGGGGGAGGGGAGAACTATGGCTACACCTTC.

The chain is built from TRBV10-3 and TRBJ2-1; possibly TRBD2 for D (5 bases). Trimming shortened V by 2 bases and J by 10 bases, and 24 bases separated the two germline ends. Germline values: CDR1 ENHRY, CDR2 SYGVKD. The length of the CDR3 is 17 residues. In DNA form, the CDR3 reads TGTGCCATCAGTGAGGGAGTCCTCCGTGGAGGCGGAGGAGAGCAGTTCTTC. It is translated as CAISEGVLRGGGGEQFF.

The chain is built from TRBV3-1 (or the pseudogene TRBV3-2) and TRBJ2-2, with D tentatively TRBD2 (5 bases). The V end lost 4 bases, the J end lost 0 bases, and 12 bases lay between the germline ends. The CDR3 loop spans 16 amino acids. From germline, CDR1 is LGHDT and CDR2 YNNKEL (reference sequence). CDR3: CASSPWTPANTGELFF. The CDR3 DNA sequence: TGTGCCAGCAGCCCTTGGACTCCTGCGAACACCGGGGAGCTGTTTTTT.

The V gene is TRBV28, the J gene TRBJ2-5, with 12 bases that match TRBD2. Looked up from germline, CDR1 is MDHEN and CDR2 is SYDVKM. The length of the CDR3 is 14 residues. J lost 5 bases, V lost 6 bases, and 4 bases had no gene match. This chain's CDR3 is CASRTSGSRETQYF. DNA for the CDR3: TGTGCCAGCAGGACTAGCGGGAGTCGCGAGACCCAGTACTTC.

The chain is built from TRBV6-2 or TRBV6-3 and TRBJ2-7; D is possibly TRBD1 (5 bases). Trimming pared 4 bases from V and 5 bases from J, leaving 9 bases between. Germline V gene lookup returns CDR1 MNHEY and CDR2 SVGEGT. The CDR3 spans 12 residues. The CDR3 DNA reads TGTGCCAGCAGTTCCCAGGGTGACGAGCAGTACTTC. As protein: CASSSQGDEQYF.